Listed below are T cell receptor beta chains from one sample, sequenced in a study of metastatic and nonmetastatic thyroid tumors. Using MiXCR, TCRdb reanalyzed the PCR reads. This sample carries about 23,000 clones, about 20% of them seen once, and the ten largest clones take roughly 28%. Sequencing was done on a sample of blood. These TCRs come from a female donor with papillary thyroid cancer or a benign thyroid nodule (not recorded which). Some clones in this sample may be carry-over from other donors' samples. CDR3s include the opening cysteine and the closing phenylalanine or tryptophan. A D gene is named only where the DNA matches it firmly. Size is stated for part of the rows, as once, few or many counts, or as a class when the clone is expanded.

TRBD2	TRBV28	NA	TRBJ2-7	CASRLGLAGVNEQYF	TGTGCCAGCAGGCTCGGACTAGCGGGGGTAAACGAGCAGTACTTC
TRBD1	TRBV10-2	many	TRBJ1-2	CASSEAGQGYGYTF	TGCGCCAGCAGTGAGGCGGGACAGGGATACGGCTACACCTTC
TRBD1	TRBV30	NA	TRBJ2-7	CAWSVGQGDYEQYF	TGTGCCTGGAGTGTGGGACAGGGGGACTACGAGCAGTACTTC
NA	TRBV28	few	TRBJ1-2	CVSSSPLTQIYGYTF	TGTGTCAGCAGTTCACCCCTGACACAGATCTATGGCTACACCTTC
NA	TRBV27	medium-sized	TRBJ2-7	CASSVRPGLYEQYF	TGTGCCAGCAGTGTCCGCCCGGGACTGTACGAGCAGTACTTC
NA	TRBV20-1	NA	TRBJ1-2	CSAERVDTGKGYTF	TGCAGTGCTGAGAGGGTCGACACCGGCAAAGGCTACACCTTC
NA	TRBV20-1	many	TRBJ2-7	CSAWDPSIHEQYF	TGCAGTGCTTGGGACCCTAGTATCCACGAGCAGTACTTC
NA	TRBV9	many	TRBJ1-5	CANSEQGGGQPQHF	TGTGCCAACAGCGAGCAGGGTGGAGGGCAGCCCCAGCATTTT
TRBD1	TRBV11-2	NA	TRBJ2-7	CASSLDRGRSYEQYF	TGTGCCAGCAGCCTAGACAGGGGAAGGTCCTACGAGCAGTACTTC
NA	TRBV5-1	NA	TRBJ1-1	CAGSLQANTEAFF	TGCGCCGGCAGTCTACAGGCGAACACTGAAGCTTTCTTT
TRBD2	TRBV4-3	medium-sized	TRBJ2-1	CASSQALAGDREQFF	TGCGCCAGCAGCCAAGCACTAGCGGGAGACCGTGAGCAGTTCTTC
NA	TRBV6-2/TRBV6-3	NA	TRBJ2-7	CASSYGSSYNEHF	TGTGCCAGCAGTTACGGGAGCTCCTACAATGAGCATTTC
TRBD2	TRBV19	many	TRBJ2-6	CASSIPGLAGLGANVLTF	TGTGCCAGTAGTATCCCGGGACTAGCGGGACTTGGGGCCAACGTCCTGACTTTC
NA	TRBV6-5	many	TRBJ1-2	CASIESGAGLLANYGYTF	TGTGCCAGCATCGAATCCGGGGCAGGGCTATTAGCTAACTATGGCTACACCTTC
TRBD2	TRBV28	few	TRBJ2-1	CASSLTSGRARDEQFF	TGTGCCAGCAGTTTAACTAGCGGGAGGGCCAGGGATGAGCAGTTCTTC
NA	TRBV7-2	NA	TRBJ1-2	CVSSLSRQSYVYTF	TGTGTCAGCAGCTTAAGCAGACAAAGCTATGTCTACACCTTC
TRBD2	TRBV7-9	many	TRBJ2-7	CASSPGLAEIYEQYF	TGTGCCAGCAGCCCGGGACTAGCGGAGATCTACGAGCAGTACTTC